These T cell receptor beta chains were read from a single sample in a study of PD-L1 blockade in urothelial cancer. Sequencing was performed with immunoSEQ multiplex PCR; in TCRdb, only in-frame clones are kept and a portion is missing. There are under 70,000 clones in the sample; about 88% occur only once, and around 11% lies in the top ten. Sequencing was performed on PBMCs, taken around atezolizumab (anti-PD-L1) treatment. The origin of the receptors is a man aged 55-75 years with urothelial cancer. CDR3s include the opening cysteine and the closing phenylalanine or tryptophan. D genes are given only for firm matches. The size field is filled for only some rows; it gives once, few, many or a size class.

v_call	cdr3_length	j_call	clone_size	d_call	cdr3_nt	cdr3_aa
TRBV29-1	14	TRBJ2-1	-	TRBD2	TGCAGCGTTGAAAGGCCGGGACTACTCTCCTTGTTGTTCTTC	CSVERPGLLSLLFF
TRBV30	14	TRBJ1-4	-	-	TGTGCCTGGAGTCTCAGGGAAATGAATGAAAAACTGTTTTTT	CAWSLREMNEKLFF
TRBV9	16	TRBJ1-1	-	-	TGTGCCAGCAGCGTCGGACGGACTGCCTGGGGCACTGAAGCTTTCTTT	CASSVGRTAWGTEAFF
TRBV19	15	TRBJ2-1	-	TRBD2	TGTGCCAGTAGTGGACTAGCGGGAGGTGACAATGAGCAGTTCTTC	CASSGLAGGDNEQFF
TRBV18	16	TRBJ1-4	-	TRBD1	TGTGCCAGCTCACCCATCTCGGGACAGAGAAATGAAAAACTGTTTTTT	CASSPISGQRNEKLFF
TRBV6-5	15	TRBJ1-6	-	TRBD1	TGTGCCAGCAGAAGGGACAGGGGGCCGTATTCACCCCTCCACTTT	CASRRDRGPYSPLHF
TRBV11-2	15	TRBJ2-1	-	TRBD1	TGTGCCAGCAGCTCCGGGACAGGTTTTTACAATGAGCAGTTCTTC	CASSSGTGFYNEQFF
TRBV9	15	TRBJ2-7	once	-	TGTGCCAGCAGCGTAGCCCCGGACAGAACCTACGAGCAGTACTTC	CASSVAPDRTYEQYF
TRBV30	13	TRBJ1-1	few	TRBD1	TGTGCCTGGAGTAGTCAGGGGGTCACTGAAGCTTTCTTT	CAWSSQGVTEAFF
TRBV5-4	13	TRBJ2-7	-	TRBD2	TGTGCCAGCAGCTTGGAACTAGCGCTCGAGCAGTACTTC	CASSLELALEQYF
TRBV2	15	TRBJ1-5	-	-	TGTGCCAGCAGTGAATATGGCCAGTTTAATCAGCCCCAGCATTTT	CASSEYGQFNQPQHF
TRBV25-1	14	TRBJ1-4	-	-	TGTGCCAGCAGAGATAACCGGGCTAATGAAAAACTGTTTTTT	CASRDNRANEKLFF
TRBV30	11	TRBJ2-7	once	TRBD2	TGTGCCTGGGGACTAGCGTTCGAGCAGTACTTC	CAWGLAFEQYF
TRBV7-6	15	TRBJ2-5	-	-	TGTGCCAGCAGCTTAGCCCGACACGGCCAAGAGACCCAGTACTTC	CASSLARHGQETQYF
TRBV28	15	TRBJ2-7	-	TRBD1	TGTGCCAGCAGTTCACCGGGACAGGGTTTAAGCGAGCAGTACTTC	CASSSPGQGLSEQYF
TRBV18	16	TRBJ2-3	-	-	TGTGCCAGCTCACCCCCCGTGGGATTCGGGGCAGATACGCAGTATTTT	CASSPPVGFGADTQYF
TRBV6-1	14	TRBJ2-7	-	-	TGTGCCAGCAGTGAAGGTGGGGGCTACTACGAGCAGTACTTC	CASSEGGGYYEQYF
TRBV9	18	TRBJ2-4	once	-	TGTGCCAGCAGCGTAGCGGGGGAGTGGGCAGGGTACCAAAACATTCAGTACTTC	CASSVAGEWAGYQNIQYF
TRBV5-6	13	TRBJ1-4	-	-	TGTGCCAGCAGTTTAGGAGGTGGGGAAAAACTGTTTTTT	CASSLGGGEKLFF
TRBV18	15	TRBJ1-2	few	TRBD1	TGTGCCAGCTCACCCGAGACAGGGGGCGCGAATGGCTACACCTTC	CASSPETGGANGYTF
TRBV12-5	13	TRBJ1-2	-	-	TGTGCTAGTGGTTTGGTAGGGGGACGTGGCTACACCTTC	CASGLVGGRGYTF
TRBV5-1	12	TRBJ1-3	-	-	TGCGCCAGCAGCGTCGACTCAAACACCATATATTTT	CASSVDSNTIYF
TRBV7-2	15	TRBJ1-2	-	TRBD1	TGTGCCAGCAGCTTAGTGAAGGGGGCAGGCTATGGCTACACCTTC	CASSLVKGAGYGYTF
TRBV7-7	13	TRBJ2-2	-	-	TGTGCTAGCAGCTTAGTAGCCACCGGGGAGCTGTTTTTT	CASSLVATGELFF
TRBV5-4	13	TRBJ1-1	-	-	TGTGCCAGCAGCTCCCTTTATAACACTGAAGCTTTCTTT	CASSSLYNTEAFF
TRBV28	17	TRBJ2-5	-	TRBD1	TGTGCCAGCAGTTTTTACTCGACAGGGTCGCGGCAAGAGACCCAGTACTTC	CASSFYSTGSRQETQYF
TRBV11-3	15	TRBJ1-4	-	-	TGTGCCAGCAGCCAGTCGCAGGGGTTGAGTGAAAAACTGTTTTTT	CASSQSQGLSEKLFF
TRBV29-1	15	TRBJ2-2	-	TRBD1	TGCAGCGTTGATACGGCAGGGGGCGCGAACGGGGAGCTGTTTTTT	CSVDTAGGANGELFF
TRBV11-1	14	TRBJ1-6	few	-	TGTGCCAGCAGCTTAGGACAGGACAATTCACCCCTCCACTTT	CASSLGQDNSPLHF
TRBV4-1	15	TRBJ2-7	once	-	TGCGCCAGCAGCCCCAGTGGCACAGGGGGGGGCGAGCAGTACTTC	CASSPSGTGGGEQYF
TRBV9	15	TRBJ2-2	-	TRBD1	TGTGCCAGCAGGGGGGGACAGGGACTCACCGGGGAGCTGTTTTTT	CASRGGQGLTGELFF
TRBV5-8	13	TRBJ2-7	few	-	TGTGCCAGCAGCTACAGGGAGGGGTACGAGCAGTACTTC	CASSYREGYEQYF
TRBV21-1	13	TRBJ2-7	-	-	TGTGCCAGCAGCAAGGGGCGGCTCTACGAGCAGTACTTC	CASSKGRLYEQYF
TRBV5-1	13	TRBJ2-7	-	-	TGCGCCAGCAGCTTGGACAGTTTTTACGAGCAGTACTTC	CASSLDSFYEQYF
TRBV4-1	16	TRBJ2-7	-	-	TGCGCCAGCAGCCAAGAGCGGCGGGGCAGCTCCTACGAGCAGTACTTC	CASSQERRGSSYEQYF
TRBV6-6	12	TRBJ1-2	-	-	TGTGCCAGCAGTTACTCCGCGGATGGCTACACCTTC	CASSYSADGYTF
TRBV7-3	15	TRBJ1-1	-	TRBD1	TGTGCCAGCAGCTTAATGGGACAGGGGTATACTGAAGCTTTCTTT	CASSLMGQGYTEAFF
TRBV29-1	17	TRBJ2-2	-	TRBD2	TGCAGCGTTGAAGATTTACCGGGGACTAGCGGGAGCGGGGAGCTGTTTTTT	CSVEDLPGTSGSGELFF
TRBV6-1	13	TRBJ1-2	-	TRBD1	TGTGCCAGCAGCACGGACAGGGGGGATGGCTACACCTTC	CASSTDRGDGYTF
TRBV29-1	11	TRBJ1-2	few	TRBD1	TGCAGCGTGGGACAGGGATCCAGCTACACCTTC	CSVGQGSSYTF